This entry features one TCR beta chain sequence. Its target is not known. These data come from a study of CD8 T cells in Susac syndrome. At the level of the study: Blood was drawn from patients with Susac syndrome. At that point, they were therapy-naive, on corticosteroids, or on intravenous immunoglobulin alone. Findings of the study overall: Across the total CD8+ repertoires, some 15 Susac-specific public clones were found. The CD8+ TEMRA repertoires yielded 5 or 6 such clones.

TEMRA cells were FACS-enriched, and CD8+ and CD4+ T cells were isolated negatively. Germline CDR1 SGDLS, CDR2 YYNGEE. Trimming removed 3 bases from V and 6 bases from J; junction bases left unmatched: 8. The CDR3 extends over 15 amino acids. Reverse transcription of roughly 0.45 to 1 ug RNA was performed with random hexamers. Amplification of TCR beta CDR3 by immunoSEQ multiplex PCR spanned 54 Vbeta and 13 Jbeta. TCRdb processed the immunoSEQ multiplex PCR reads anew with MiXCR; each CDR3 protein has one entry. The sample lists roughly 89,000 distinct CDR3 sequences; about 95% were seen once. The sequenced sample consisted of CD8+ T cells from PBMCs. The chain uses TRBV9 and TRBJ2-2, with 7 bases fitting TRBD2. This clonotype was sampled from a human donor with Susac syndrome. This chain's CDR3 is CASSAGGGYPGELFF. The CDR3 bases are TGTGCCAGCAGCGCGGGAGGAGGGTATCCCGGGGAGCTGTTTTTT. The complete variable domain, with remaining parts taken from reference TRBV9 and TRBJ2-2, reads DSGVTQTPKHLITATGQRVTLRCSPRSGDLSVYWYQQSLDQGLQFLIQYYNGEERAKGNILERFSAQQFPDLHSELNLSSLELGDSALYFCASSAGGGYPGELFFGEGSRLTVL.